Given below is one T cell receptor (beta chain) in context. Its target is unknown. Sequencing used immunoSEQ multiplex PCR; TCRdb keeps in-frame clones, though not all of them. The data hold 20,000 to 30,000 clones, with about 90% observed a single time. The sample is drawn from a study of OX40 agonist ivuxolimab in advanced cancers. Study in general: The dose-escalation group included hepatocellular carcinoma, melanoma, renal cell carcinoma and head and neck cancer. Participants averaged approximately 65 years of age (range roughly 20 to 90) and were 82.7% male. General study results and limits: Partial responders treated at 0.1-3.0 mg/kg exhibited clonal expansion among the lowest measured.

Germline CDR1 MNHEY, CDR2 SMNVEV (reference sequence). V was trimmed by 6 bases and J by 5 bases, leaving 25 bases between them. The CDR3 contains 17 residues. Sequencing was performed on CD4+ or CD8+ T cells sorted from blood, taken in a trial of the OX40 agonist ivuxolimab. The V call is TRBV27, the J call TRBJ1-2, with D possibly TRBD1 on 6 matching bases. The TCR originated in an adult with an advanced solid tumor such as melanoma, head and neck, liver or kidney cancer. CDR3 region: CASSPRGWGADWYGYTF. The CDR3 DNA is TGTGCCAGCAGCCCACGGGGATGGGGGGCAGATTGGTATGGCTACACCTTC.